The source of this T cell receptor beta chain is a study of T cells in Graves' hyperthyroidism and ophthalmopathy. Regarding the study as a whole: Ophthalmopathy was predicted by the model a median of 6.5 months ahead of onset. Appearing also in blood were most of the thyroid clonotypes expanded above 0.001.

Germline CDR1 reads SGHRS; CDR2 reads YFSETQ. This CDR3 contains 15 residues. V dropped 1 base and J dropped 2 bases, with 7 bases sitting between them. The CDR3 regions of TCR beta were amplified from RNA transcripts. Researchers ran a first-round RT-PCR on the TCR CDR3 using the HTBI primer set. Via MiXCR, TCRdb re-called the multiplex PCR reads, giving one row per CDR3 protein. Of about 380,000 distinct CDR3 sequences detected, approximately 14% appear once; the ten largest clones hold about 20%. This clonotype has just one count. Its matching antigen is unknown. Sequencing input: blood. This TCR came from a woman under 40 with Graves' ophthalmopathy. The chain links TRBV5-1 to TRBJ2-6; D is uncertain. Written as DNA, the CDR3 is TGCGCCAGCAGCTTGTCCTCACCTGGGGCCAACGTCCTGACTTTC. It encodes CASSLSSPGANVLTF.